The 15 T cell receptor beta chains below come from one sample, sequenced in a study of shared clonotypes between healthy human individuals. Some clones are missing from TCRdb's copy, which holds only in-frame ones; the method was immunoSEQ multiplex PCR. The profile shows about 770,000 clones, 55% to 80% of them singletons. What was sequenced was memory CD4+ T cells sorted from blood. Noted subset: CD45RA-negative fraction. The receptor set was obtained from a woman between 25 and 40 years old in good health.

This clone was recorded only once. This chain uses TRBV2 with TRBJ2-5, with D tentatively TRBD1 or TRBD2 (5 bases each). TRBJ2-7 explains the end of the DNA better; the J call may be wrong. The CDR3 has 14 amino acids. Germline V gene data show CDR1 as SNHLY and CDR2 as FYNNEI. The CDR3 nucleotides are TGTGCCACCTCTTCGGGACGGAACTCCTACGAGCAGTACTTC. It yields the protein CATSSGRNSYEQYF.

This sequence joins TRBV30 and TRBJ1-1; D gene uncertain. This CDR3 has 13 residues. V lost 2 bases, J lost 4 bases, and 11 bases lay in between. The V gene's germline CDR1 is GTSNPN and CDR2 SVGIG (reference sequence). CDR3 DNA: TGTGCCTGGAGTAGGGCTTTAGGCACTGAAGCTTTCTTT. Translating gives CAWSRALGTEAFF. The full variable domain, rest sourced from reference TRBV30 and TRBJ1-1, is SQTIHQWPATLVQPVGSPLSLECTVEGTSNPNLYWYRQAAGRGLQLLFYSVGIGQISSEVPQNLSASRPQDRQFILSSKKLLLSDSGFYLCAWSRALGTEAFFGQGTRLTVV.

CDR3 nucleotides: TGTGCCAGCAGTGAAAGCAGGGTGGGCAATCAGCCCCAGCATTTT. This sequence encodes CASSESRVGNQPQHF. The chain joins TRBV2 to TRBJ1-5; D perhaps matches TRBD1 (5 bases). Germline V gene lookup returns CDR1 SNHLY and CDR2 FYNNEI. Trimming left V 2 bases short and J 2 bases short, with 10 bases between. The CDR3 extends over 15 amino acids.

The chain carries TRBV7-2 and TRBJ1-4, with 7 bases identical to TRBD1. This CDR3 is 15 amino acids long. Trimming cost V 5 bases and J 4 bases; bases outside gene matches: 7. Per germline, CDR1 SGHTA and CDR2 FQGNSA. The CDR3 protein is CASSPRTGSNEKLFF. CDR3 sequence (DNA): TGTGCCAGCAGCCCTAGGACAGGAAGTAATGAAAAACTGTTTTTT.

The chain employs TRBV6-4 and TRBJ2-7; 10 nucleotides agree with TRBD1. The CDR3 contains 15 residues. Looked up from germline, CDR1 is MRHNA and CDR2 is SNTAGT. V lost 4 bases to trimming and J lost 2 bases; unmatched junction nucleotides: 5. The CDR3 here is CASSGDRGAPYEQYF. CDR3 nucleotides: TGTGCCAGCAGTGGGGACAGGGGAGCCCCCTACGAGCAGTACTTC.

This clone was detected a few times. This chain uses TRBV5-1 with TRBJ2-7, with D uncertain. Germline V CDR1 and CDR2: SGHRS, YFSETQ. The CDR3 length is 14 residues. The V gene lost 3 bases and the J gene lost 1 base, with 11 bases spanning the gap. The CDR3 coding sequence is TGCGCCAGCAGCTCTGCAGGCCTATCCTACGAGCAGTACTTC. It is translated as CASSSAGLSYEQYF.

With regard to this clone: A single base is all that separates this from a far larger clone, so a read error is likely. The V gene is TRBV5-4, the J gene TRBJ1-1; D unclear. V was shortened by 4 bases and J by 0 bases, with 7 bases between the two germline ends. This CDR3 is built from 13 residues. Germline values: CDR1 SGHNT, CDR2 YYREEE (reference sequence). In DNA form, the CDR3 reads TGTGCCAGCAGCCCTTACTTGAACACTGAAGCTTTCTTT. This translates into CASSPYLNTEAFF.

In this sample, this clone turned up a few times. The chain uses TRBV11-3 and TRBJ2-3; unclear D gene. The CDR3 spans 13 residues. Looked up from germline, CDR1 is SGHNT and CDR2 is YENEEA. V dropped 3 bases and J dropped 3 bases, with 7 bases sitting between them. This chain's CDR3 is CASSFAHTDTQYF. For the CDR3, the DNA is TGTGCCAGCAGCTTCGCCCATACAGATACGCAGTATTTT.

This clone was seen a single time. The chain recombines TRBV28 with TRBJ1-5; 7 nucleotides align to TRBD1. Germline values: CDR1 MDHEN, CDR2 SYDVKM. CDR3 size: 16 residues. With V trimmed by 6 bases and J by 3 bases, 11 bases remained unmatched. CDR3 residues: CASSSAAGQNNQPQHF. The CDR3 coding sequence is TGTGCCAGCAGCTCTGCCGCGGGACAGAACAATCAGCCCCAGCATTTT.

The chain links TRBV11-2 to TRBJ2-7; TRBD1 matches 10 bases. Germline V gene sequence: CDR1 SGHAT, CDR2 FQNNGV. The CDR3 extends over 14 amino acids. The V gene end was trimmed by 0 bases and the J gene end by 6 bases; junction bases not matched to a gene: 2. CDR3 coding DNA: TGTGCCAGCAGCTTAGAAGGACAGGGGGGCGAGCAGTACTTC. This codes for CASSLEGQGGEQYF.

The DNA for the CDR3 is TGTGCCAGCAGCAAAAATCAAACAGGATTATATGGCTACACCTTC. Its translation: CASSKNQTGLYGYTF. The V gene is TRBV21-1, the J gene TRBJ1-2; TRBD1, the table's D call, lacks a check against the DNA. TRBV21-1 is marked as a pseudogene. This CDR3 spans 15 amino acids.

This chain connects TRBV28 to TRBJ2-7; D ambiguous. CDR3 length: 16 residues. The germline V gene encodes CDR1 MDHEN and CDR2 SYDVKM. Trimming left V 4 bases short and J 7 bases short, with 23 bases between. CDR3 sequence: CASSYPTGNGVDEQYF. CDR3 coding DNA: TGTGCCAGCAGTTACCCCACGGGCAATGGGGTGGATGAGCAGTACTTC.

This chain joins TRBV6-5 and TRBJ2-1; maybe TRBD2 (6 bases). Germline assignment: CDR1 MNHEY and CDR2 SVGAGI. This CDR3 has 15 amino acids. V dropped 2 bases and J dropped 3 bases, with 11 bases sitting between them. The CDR3 nucleotides are TGTGCCAGCAGTTACGGGCGGGGCTTCTACAATGAGCAGTTCTTC. It encodes CASSYGRGFYNEQFF.

This clone was observed many times. The chain links TRBV5-1 to TRBJ1-2; TRBD1 aligns across 9 bases. V shed 4 bases and J 3 bases; nucleotides not matched to a gene: 10. CDR3 length: 16 residues. Germline assignment: CDR1 SGHRS and CDR2 YFSETQ. The CDR3 is CASSRATGGADYGYTF. For the CDR3, the DNA is TGCGCCAGCAGCCGCGCAACAGGGGGCGCAGACTATGGCTACACCTTC. Full variable domain (outside the CDR3, taken from reference TRBV5-1 and TRBJ1-2): KAGVTQTPRYLIKTRGQQVTLSCSPISGHRSVSWYQQTPGQGLQFLFEYFSETQRNKGNFPGRFSGRQFSNSRSEMNVSTLELGDSALYLCASSRATGGADYGYTFGSGTRLTVV.

V is TRBV18 and J is TRBJ1-3, with D unclear. Germline V gene sequence: CDR1 KGHSH, CDR2 LQKENI. There are 14 residues in the CDR3. V lost 6 bases and J lost 0, with 9 bases in between. CDR3 sequence (DNA): TGTGCCAGCTCTAGTGATAACTCTGGAAACACCATATATTTT. Residues: CASSSDNSGNTIYF.